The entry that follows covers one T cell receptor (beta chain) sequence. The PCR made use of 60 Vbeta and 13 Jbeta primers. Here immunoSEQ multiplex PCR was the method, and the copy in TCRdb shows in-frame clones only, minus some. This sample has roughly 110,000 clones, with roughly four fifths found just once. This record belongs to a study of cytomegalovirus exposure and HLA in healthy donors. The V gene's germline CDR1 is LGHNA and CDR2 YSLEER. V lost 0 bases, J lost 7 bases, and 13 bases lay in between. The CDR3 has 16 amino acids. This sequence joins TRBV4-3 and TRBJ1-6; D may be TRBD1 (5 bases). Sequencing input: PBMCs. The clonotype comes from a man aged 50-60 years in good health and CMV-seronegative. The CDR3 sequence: CASSQDPGRWNSPLHF. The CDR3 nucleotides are TGCGCCAGCAGCCAAGATCCAGGGCGCTGGAATTCACCCCTCCACTTT.